The entry below describes one T cell receptor (beta chain). Its antigen is not known. The data derive from a study of cytomegalovirus exposure and HLA in healthy donors. Study-wide points: The investigators catalogued about 170 TCR beta chains as cytomegalovirus-associated. As confirmed in vitro, three CMV-associated chains were specific for CMV antigens.

This CDR3 contains 14 residues. Looked up from germline, CDR1 is MGHDK and CDR2 is SYGVNS. V gave up 3 bases and J gave up 7 bases; unmatched junction bases: 9. The PCR was carried out with 60 Vbeta primers and 13 Jbeta primers. Profiling relied on immunoSEQ multiplex PCR, and the TCRdb table lists in-frame clones only, not all of them. The table shows approximately 110,000 clones, with 50% to 70% occurring only once. The origin of this receptor is a man aged 30 to 45 in good health and CMV-seropositive. The gene calls are TRBV25-1 and TRBJ2-7; 7 bases map to TRBD2. Sequenced: PBMCs. The CDR3 here is CASSDSTGGREQYF. The CDR3 DNA sequence: TGTGCCAGCAGTGACTCGACGGGAGGTAGGGAGCAGTACTTC.